Here is one T cell receptor beta chain with its context. This sample is drawn from a study of blood T cell repertoires in COVID-19. Whole-study context: Donors in the United States, Italy and Spain gave samples during acute or convalescent COVID-19.

The CDR3 contains 15 residues. CDR1 is MNHEY and CDR2 is SMNVEV in the germline V gene (reference sequence). V lost 3 bases to trimming and J lost 0 bases; unmatched junction nucleotides: 1. Per the original methods: Nucleated cell number was recorded as an estimate derived from reference gene primer amplification. Method: immunoSEQ multiplex PCR; TCRdb's copy keeps in-frame clones and lacks some. The DNA gave D and trimming, while V, J and clone size come from that table. The table shows approximately 150,000 clones, with over 70% occurring only once. Everyone who took part was 18 to 89 years old, and they came from 20 to 25 US areas.

This rearrangement joins TRBV27 to TRBJ2-5, with TRBD2 matching 10 bases. The sample taken for sequencing was PBMCs or T cells enriched from blood (not recorded which). This receptor was identified in a woman aged 40 to 50 with acute COVID-19. CDR3 amino acids: CASSLSGRDQETQYF. The CDR3 nucleotides are TGTGCCAGCAGTTTGAGCGGGAGGGACCAAGAGACCCAGTACTTC.